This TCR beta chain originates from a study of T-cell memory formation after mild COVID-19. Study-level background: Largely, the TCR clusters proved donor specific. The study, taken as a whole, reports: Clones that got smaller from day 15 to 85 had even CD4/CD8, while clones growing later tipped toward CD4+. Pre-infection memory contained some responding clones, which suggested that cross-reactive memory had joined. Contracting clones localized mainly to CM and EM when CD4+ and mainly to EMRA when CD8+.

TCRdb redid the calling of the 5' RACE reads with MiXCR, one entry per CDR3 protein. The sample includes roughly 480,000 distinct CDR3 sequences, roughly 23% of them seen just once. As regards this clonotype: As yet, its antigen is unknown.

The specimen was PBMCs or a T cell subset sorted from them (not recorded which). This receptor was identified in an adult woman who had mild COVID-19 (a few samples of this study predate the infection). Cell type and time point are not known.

Written as DNA, the CDR3 is TGTGCCAGCAGCTTGAGGTACGGCTCCTCCCGTGGCTACACCTTC. Its protein product is CASSLRYGSSRGYTF. The genes are TRBV5-4 and TRBJ1-2; no clear D. Germline loops: CDR1 SGHNT, CDR2 YYREEE (reference sequence). Trimming left V 1 base short and J 7 bases short, with 17 bases between. The length of the CDR3 is 15 residues.